The 30 T cell receptor beta chains below were found in one sample sequenced in a study of T cells in Graves' hyperthyroidism and ophthalmopathy. Amplified TCR beta CDR3 regions came from RNA transcripts. The HTBI set primed first-round TCR CDR3 RT-PCR. TCRdb fed the multiplex PCR reads into MiXCR, producing one record per CDR3 protein. The table lists fewer than 450,000 distinct CDR3 sequences, over 12% of them singletons. Sequenced input: blood. These receptors all come from a woman in her sixties with Graves' ophthalmopathy.

This clonotype was counted only a few times. This chain uses TRBV7-9 with TRBJ1-3, with D unresolved. The ends were cut back, 5 bases at V and 0 bases at J, with 14 bases in the middle. The CDR3 extends over 16 amino acids. Germline values: CDR1 SEHNR, CDR2 FQNEAQ (reference sequence). CDR3 bases: TGTGCCAGCAGCCCAAACGTACTAAGCTCTGGAAACACCATATATTTT. As protein: CASSPNVLSSGNTIYF.

This clonotype was counted ten times or more. The chain links TRBV30 to TRBJ1-4, with TRBD1 identical over 9 bases. CDR1 and CDR2 (germline): GTSNPN, SVGIG (reference sequence). This CDR3 is built from 15 residues. The V gene end was trimmed by 2 bases and the J gene end by 7 bases; junction bases not matched to a gene: 8. CDR3 DNA: TGTGCCTGGAGTACCGGGACAGGGTCTTTTGAAAAACTGTTTTTT. Translating gives CAWSTGTGSFEKLFF.

This clonotype was seen ten or more times. The chain uses TRBV30 and TRBJ2-1; tentatively, D is TRBD2 (6 bases). V dropped 8 bases and J dropped 3 bases, with 14 bases sitting between them. CDR1 is GTSNPN and CDR2 is SVGIG in the germline V gene (reference sequence). This CDR3 is built from 13 residues. The CDR3 sequence: CALGRERYNEQFF. Written as DNA, the CDR3 is TGTGCCCTGGGGCGGGAACGCTACAATGAGCAGTTCTTC.

This clonotype was detected ten times or more. The chain links TRBV5-6 to TRBJ2-5, with 11 bases lining up with TRBD2. V was clipped by 2 bases and J by 1 base; unmatched bases: 4. This CDR3 has 16 residues. Germline V gene lookup returns CDR1 SGHDT and CDR2 YYEEEE. In nucleotides, the CDR3 is TGTGCCAGCAGCTTCTTAGCGGGAGGGATCCAAGAGACCCAGTACTTC. It is translated as CASSFLAGGIQETQYF.

This clonotype was counted ten times or more. The chain employs TRBV6-1 and TRBJ2-5; D gene uncertain. Germline V lookup: CDR1 MNHNS, CDR2 SASEGT. V lost 7 bases and J lost 1, with 7 bases in between. The CDR3 has 12 amino acids. The CDR3 DNA follows: TGTGCCAGCATAGGCAGCCAAGAGACCCAGTACTTC. This sequence encodes CASIGSQETQYF.

This clonotype was counted at least ten times. The chain carries TRBV7-8 and TRBJ1-1; 10 nucleotides align to TRBD1. Germline-derived CDR1 and CDR2 are SGHVS and FQNEAQ. V lost 4 bases and J lost 4; bases outside the gene matches: 0. This CDR3 contains 13 residues. The CDR3, as DNA: TGTGCCAGCAGCTGGACAGGGGGCACTGAAGCTTTCTTT. Its translation is CASSWTGGTEAFF.

There are many counts of this clonotype. The CDR3 DNA is TGCAGTGCTAGTAAGCGGGAGTCCTACAATGAGCAGTTCTTC. As protein: CSASKRESYNEQFF. The chain carries TRBV20-1 and TRBJ2-1, with TRBD2 matching over 8 bases. V shed 3 bases and J 1 base; nucleotides not matched to a gene: 2. The CDR3 extends over 14 amino acids. Germline assignment: CDR1 DFQATT and CDR2 SNEGSKA (reference sequence).

There are a few counts of this clonotype. The genes are TRBV4-1 and TRBJ2-7; TRBD1 matches 8 bases. V shed 4 bases, J shed 1 base, and the junction held 6 bases outside the gene matches. The CDR3 contains 15 residues. Germline assignment: CDR1 MGHRA and CDR2 YSYEKL. The CDR3 region is CASSPDREVSYEQYF. CDR3 sequence (DNA): TGCGCCAGCAGCCCGGACAGGGAGGTATCCTACGAGCAGTACTTC.

The V and J genes are TRBV6-1 and TRBJ2-5; D is ambiguous. The germline CDR1 and CDR2 sequences are MNHNS and SASEGT. The CDR3 runs to 17 residues. Trimming took 6 bases from V and 1 from J, leaving 21 bases between them. CDR3 bases: TGTGCCAGCAGACGACTCCCCGGAACAGTGGTCCAAGAGACCCAGTACTTC. Its translation is CASRRLPGTVVQETQYF.

The chain has TRBV10-3 and TRBJ2-5; 9 bases align to TRBD1. The V gene end was trimmed by 5 bases and the J gene end by 3 bases; junction bases not matched to a gene: 7. This CDR3 region has 15 residues. CDR1 and CDR2 (germline): ENHRY, SYGVKD. The CDR3 DNA reads TGTGCCATCAGTACCCCGGGACAGGGAAAAGAGACCCAGTACTTC. This codes for CAISTPGQGKETQYF.

The table lists this clonotype with a few counts. The V call is TRBV27, the J call TRBJ1-2; D might be TRBD1 (5 bases). The V end lost 3 bases, the J end lost 6 bases, and 11 bases lay between the germline ends. There are 13 residues in the CDR3. Germline V gene sequence: CDR1 MNHEY, CDR2 SMNVEV (reference sequence). The CDR3 DNA sequence: TGTGCCAGCAGTTTTTACGGGGGGAATGGCTACACCTTC. It yields the protein CASSFYGGNGYTF.

Many counts were recorded for this clonotype. The V call is TRBV5-1, the J call TRBJ1-1; D is unresolved. The CDR3 spans 14 residues. CDR1 SGHRS and CDR2 YFSETQ come from the germline V gene. Trimming removed 4 bases from V and 8 bases from J, with 18 bases in between. The CDR3 here is CASSPDPTPPEAFF. The CDR3 DNA is TGCGCCAGCAGCCCAGACCCAACCCCACCGGAAGCTTTCTTT.

There are a few counts of this clonotype. This chain connects TRBV15 to TRBJ2-1; D possibly corresponds to TRBD1 (5 bases). The closer fit of TRBJ2-7 to the DNA end suggests the J call may be wrong. CDR3 size: 13 residues. Germline values: CDR1 LNHNV, CDR2 YYDKDF (reference sequence). The CDR3 nucleotides are TGTGCCACCAGCAGGGTTTGGGGCAATGAGCAGTACTTC. Translated: CATSRVWGNEQYF.

V usage is TRBV20-1 and J usage is TRBJ2-7; D might be TRBD1 (6 bases). Trimming took off 6 bases at V and 7 bases at J, with 25 bases between the two ends. Germline assignment: CDR1 DFQATT and CDR2 SNEGSKA (reference sequence). The CDR3 has 15 amino acids. The CDR3 here is CSALALDRAPGEQYF. The CDR3 DNA reads TGCAGTGCCCTGGCCTTGGACAGAGCCCCGGGGGAGCAGTACTTC.

This clonotype was detected ten times or more. This chain joins TRBV3-1 and TRBJ2-3; 14 nucleotides agree with TRBD2. Germline V CDR1 and CDR2: LGHDT, YNNKEL (reference sequence). The V segment lost 4 bases and the J segment 5 bases; nucleotides outside the gene matches: 2. The length of the CDR3 is 15 residues. The CDR3 DNA reads as TGTGCCAGCAGCCCTGGGACTAGCGGGAGAGATACGCAGTATTTT. It yields the protein CASSPGTSGRDTQYF.

The chain couples TRBV6-9 to TRBJ1-3; 9 bases agree with TRBD1. Losses at the gene ends were 3 bases for V and 0 bases for J; bases not matched to a gene: 6. In germline, CDR1 is MNHGY, CDR2 SVAAGI. The CDR3 contains 17 residues. The CDR3 sequence is CASSYLGQGPSGNTIYF. The CDR3 DNA reads as TGTGCCAGCAGTTACTTGGGACAGGGTCCCTCTGGAAACACCATATATTTT.

In this sample, this clonotype turned up many times. The chain uses TRBV30 and TRBJ1-2; D unresolved. The CDR3 runs 15 residues. Deletions cut 1 base from V and 1 base from J, with 13 bases between. In germline, CDR1 is GTSNPN, CDR2 SVGIG (reference sequence). The CDR3 loop reads CAWSASDLSNYGYTF. In DNA form, the CDR3 reads TGTGCCTGGAGTGCTTCGGATCTTAGTAACTATGGCTACACCTTC.

This clonotype was seen ten or more times. The chain joins TRBV7-3 to TRBJ2-2; D possibly corresponds to TRBD1 (5 bases). This CDR3 contains 14 residues. Germline-derived CDR1 and CDR2 are SGHTA and FQGTGA. V dropped 7 bases and J dropped 0 bases, with 9 bases sitting between them. The CDR3 sequence is CASKKGSNTGELFF. The CDR3 DNA sequence: TGTGCCAGCAAGAAGGGGTCGAACACCGGGGAGCTGTTTTTT.

The V and J genes are TRBV20-1 and TRBJ2-7, with D possibly matching TRBD2 (7 bases). This CDR3 region has 13 residues. The germline V and J ends were trimmed by 0 bases and 5 bases, with 11 bases remaining between them. Per germline, CDR1 DFQATT and CDR2 SNEGSKA (reference sequence). CDR3 bases: TGCAGTGCTAGAGAAAGGGGGGGCCACGAGCAGTACTTC. Its protein is CSARERGGHEQYF.

This clonotype has ten or more counts. The V call is TRBV2, the J call TRBJ2-1; 8 bases agree with TRBD2. The CDR3 runs 15 residues. From germline, CDR1 is SNHLY and CDR2 FYNNEI. V trimming: 8 bases; J trimming: 4 bases; junction bases outside the gene matches: 10. The CDR3 sequence: CASSESGRGYNEQFF. In DNA form, the CDR3 reads TGTGCCAGCTCGGAGAGCGGGAGAGGGTACAATGAGCAGTTCTTC.

This clonotype occurred many times. The J gene is TRBJ2-7, the V gene TRBV20-1; 11 bases line up with TRBD2. Per germline, CDR1 DFQATT and CDR2 SNEGSKA (reference sequence). J lost 6 bases, V lost 3 bases, and 7 bases had no gene match. The CDR3 is made up of 14 amino acids. CDR3 residues: CSASGSGGGSEQYF. In DNA form, the CDR3 reads TGCAGTGCTAGCGGTAGCGGGGGGGGCAGCGAGCAGTACTTC.

This rearrangement joins TRBV7-9 to TRBJ1-2, with a weak D call TRBD1 (6 bases). Trimming shortened V by 5 bases and J by 4 bases, and 14 bases separated the two germline ends. Germline V gene sequence: CDR1 SEHNR, CDR2 FQNEAQ (reference sequence). The CDR3 runs 14 residues. Here the CDR3 reads CASSPPTGLYGYTF. CDR3 nucleotides: TGTGCCAGCAGCCCCCCCACAGGGCTCTATGGCTACACCTTC. Based on the CDR3 plus reference TRBV7-9 and TRBJ1-2, the full variable domain is DTGVSQNPRHKITKRGQNVTFRCDPISEHNRLYWYRQTLGQGPEFLTYFQNEAQLEKSRLLSDRFSAERPKGSFSTLEIQRTEQGDSAMYLCASSPPTGLYGYTFGSGTRLTVV.

On this clonotype itself: A much larger clone is a single base away; this may be a read error. The CDR3 DNA sequence: TGTACCAGCAGCCCGGGGACAGGGGCGTACGATCAGCCCCAGCATTTT. It yields the protein CTSSPGTGAYDQPQHF. The chain recombines TRBV11-2 with TRBJ1-5; 10 nucleotides match TRBD1. From germline, CDR1 is SGHAT and CDR2 FQNNGV. The CDR3 covers 16 residues.

This clonotype occurred many times. This may be a read error: a much more frequent sequence differs by one nucleotide. The V call is TRBV7-8, the J call TRBJ2-7; maybe TRBD1 (6 bases). Germline-derived CDR1 and CDR2 are SGHVS and FQNEAQ. The CDR3 loop spans 11 amino acids. Between the trimmed V and J ends, which lost 4 bases and 5 bases, there was a span of 6 bases. The CDR3 spells CASSSGDEQYF. DNA of the CDR3: TGTGCCAGCAGCTCAGGGGACGAGCAGTACTTC.

The chain links TRBV19 to TRBJ2-1; a possible D gene is TRBD2 (5 bases). This CDR3 spans 14 amino acids. The germline V gene encodes CDR1 LNHDA and CDR2 SQIVND (reference sequence). Trimming took 8 bases from V and 8 from J, leaving 19 bases between them. The CDR3 region has the DNA TGTGCCAGTCGAAGGGCGGGTGGTTGGGATGAGCAGTTCTTC. Amino acids: CASRRAGGWDEQFF.

This clonotype was seen repeatedly, ten times or more. The rearrangement uses TRBV20-1 and TRBJ1-2; 7 bases align to TRBD1. There are 14 residues in the CDR3. The germline V gene has CDR1 DFQATT and CDR2 SNEGSKA (reference sequence). V lost 5 bases and J lost 4; bases outside the gene matches: 10. In DNA form, the CDR3 reads TGCAGTGCTCAAGGAGGGGGCATTTCCTATGGCTACACCTTC. Its translation: CSAQGGGISYGYTF.

This clonotype was counted between two and nine times. In DNA, the CDR3 is TGTGCCAGCAGCTTAATCAGGGCTGGGGCCAACGTCCTGACTTTC. Translating gives CASSLIRAGANVLTF. The chain joins TRBV7-2 to TRBJ2-6; TRBD1 might be the D (5 bases). Germline CDR1 is SGHTA and CDR2 is FQGNSA. The V and J ends lost 2 bases and 2 bases respectively, with 7 bases between them. The CDR3 has 15 residues.

In this sample, this clonotype turned up a few times. The rearrangement links TRBV2 to TRBJ1-5; D not certain. Per germline, CDR1 SNHLY and CDR2 FYNNEI. V was pared by 7 bases and J by 0 bases, with 4 bases between. The CDR3 consists of 12 residues. This chain's CDR3 is CASKDSNQPQHF. CDR3 nucleotide sequence: TGTGCCAGCAAAGATAGCAATCAGCCCCAGCATTTT.

A few counts support this clonotype. This CDR3 reads CASSGGGRTGELFF. CDR3 nucleotides: TGTGCCAGCTCGGGGGGGGGGCGCACCGGGGAGCTGTTTTTT. The rearrangement joins TRBV6-1 to TRBJ2-2; TRBD2 aligns across 8 bases. V lost 8 bases, J lost 4 bases, and 6 bases stayed unmatched. Germline V lookup: CDR1 MNHNS, CDR2 SASEGT. This CDR3 contains 14 residues.

This clonotype was recorded many times. The V call is TRBV12-3 or TRBV12-4, the J call TRBJ2-1; 12 nucleotides align to TRBD2. V lost 6 bases and J lost 9; bases outside the gene matches: 9. This CDR3 spans 15 amino acids. The CDR3 DNA is TGTGCCAGCAGGCCGACTAGCGGGAGAGATGGTGAGCAGTTCTTC. Protein product: CASRPTSGRDGEQFF.